These T cell receptor beta chains were read from a single sample in a study of OX40 agonist ivuxolimab in advanced cancers. Clones were sequenced by immunoSEQ multiplex PCR, and TCRdb holds only the in-frame ones, with some missing. The profile shows about 77,000 clones, more than 75% of them singletons. This sample comprised CD4+ or CD8+ T cells sorted from blood, obtained in a trial of the OX40 agonist ivuxolimab. The receptors were sampled from an adult with an advanced solid tumor such as melanoma, head and neck, liver or kidney cancer. Both conserved end residues are part of each CDR3. The order of the fields is V gene, clone size, D gene, J gene, CDR3 protein, CDR3 DNA. A D gene is named only where the DNA matches it firmly. Clone size is not always given. Where it is, it says once, few, many or a class for expanded clones.

V: TRBV30
size: NA
D: NA
J: TRBJ1-5
CDR3: CAWSRYSNQPQHF
DNA: TGTGCCTGGAGTAGATATAGCAATCAGCCCCAGCATTTT

V: TRBV9
size: NA
D: TRBD1
J: TRBJ1-3
CDR3: CASSVEGQGLSGNTIYF
DNA: TGTGCCAGCAGCGTAGAAGGACAGGGGCTCTCTGGAAACACCATATATTTT

V: TRBV4-1
size: NA
D: NA
J: TRBJ1-1
CDR3: CASSTQGLNTEAFF
DNA: TGCGCCAGCAGCACCCAGGGGTTGAACACTGAAGCTTTCTTT

V: TRBV10-1
size: NA
D: NA
J: TRBJ2-7
CDR3: CASSDVSSYEQYF
DNA: TGCGCCAGCAGTGATGTCAGCTCCTACGAGCAGTACTTC

V: TRBV5-1
size: NA
D: NA
J: TRBJ2-1
CDR3: CASSVDNEQFF
DNA: TGCGCCAGCAGCGTAGACAATGAGCAGTTCTTC

V: TRBV5-4
size: NA
D: NA
J: TRBJ2-7
CDR3: CASSLFSSYEQYF
DNA: TGTGCCAGCAGCTTGTTTTCCTCCTACGAGCAGTACTTC

V: TRBV28
size: NA
D: NA
J: TRBJ2-3
CDR3: CASSFSTDTQYF
DNA: TGTGCCAGCAGTTTCAGCACAGATACGCAGTATTTT

V: TRBV6-6
size: NA
D: NA
J: TRBJ1-6
CDR3: CASSSPTVVNSPLHF
DNA: TGTGCCAGCAGTAGCCCGACAGTAGTAAATTCACCCCTCCACTTT

V: TRBV6-6
size: NA
D: TRBD2
J: TRBJ2-7
CDR3: CASSYSGGVLYEQYF
DNA: TGTGCCAGCAGTTACTCGGGGGGGGTCCTATACGAGCAGTACTTC

V: TRBV30
size: NA
D: TRBD1
J: TRBJ1-1
CDR3: CAWSTQGGGTEAFF
DNA: TGTGCCTGGAGTACACAGGGGGGGGGTACTGAAGCTTTCTTT

V: TRBV6-1
size: NA
D: NA
J: TRBJ2-7
CDR3: CASSNDQRYLYEQYF
DNA: TGTGCCAGCAGTAATGACCAGAGATACCTCTACGAGCAGTACTTC

V: TRBV5-4
size: few
D: NA
J: TRBJ1-1
CDR3: CASSQNTEAFF
DNA: TGTGCCAGCAGCCAAAACACTGAAGCTTTCTTT

V: TRBV10-2
size: NA
D: NA
J: TRBJ2-7
CDR3: CASRDSFSYEQYF
DNA: TGCGCCAGCCGGGACTCTTTCTCCTACGAGCAGTACTTC

V: TRBV7-6
size: NA
D: TRBD2
J: TRBJ2-2
CDR3: CASSARLATSNKNTGELFF
DNA: TGTGCCAGCAGCGCAAGACTAGCCACTTCAAATAAGAACACCGGGGAGCTGTTTTTT